This T cell receptor (beta chain) is drawn from a study of cytotoxic CD8 clonotypes in ibrutinib-treated CLL. Clones were read by immunoSEQ multiplex PCR, and TCRdb kept only the in-frame ones, dropping some. The sample holds about 270,000 clones, about 72% seen once. The TCR comes from a human donor with chronic lymphocytic leukemia. The material was PBMCs, obtained at disease progression, from a patient treated with ibrutinib.

DNA of the CDR3: TGTGCCAGCAGCTTTACAGGGGGTCTCTATAATTCACCCCTCCACTTT. It yields the protein CASSFTGGLYNSPLHF. The chain combines TRBV7-2 with TRBJ1-6; TRBD1 aligns across 8 bases. The length of the CDR3 is 16 residues. J lost 3 bases, V lost 3 bases, and 4 bases had no gene match. Germline values: CDR1 SGHTA, CDR2 FQGNSA. The full variable domain, rest sourced from reference TRBV7-2 and TRBJ1-6, is GAGVSQSPSNKVTEKGKDVELRCDPISGHTALYWYRQSLGQGLEFLIYFQGNSAPDKSGLPSDRFSAERTGGSVSTLTIQRTQQEDSAVYLCASSFTGGLYNSPLHFGNGTRLTVT.